A single sample gave rise to the 18 T cell receptor beta chains below, sequenced in a study of blood T cell repertoires in COVID-19. Clones were read by immunoSEQ multiplex PCR, and TCRdb kept only the in-frame ones, dropping some. The data contain 100,000 to 150,000 clones, roughly 86% of them singletons. What was sequenced was peripheral blood. All receptors come from a woman between 65 and 79 years old with COVID-19, enrolled during active disease.

This rearrangement joins TRBV28 to TRBJ2-3, with D perhaps TRBD2 (5 bases). From germline, CDR1 is MDHEN and CDR2 SYDVKM. The ends were cut back, 5 bases at V and 0 bases at J, with 12 bases in the middle. The CDR3 sequence is 15 residues long. This chain's CDR3 is CASSAREGSTDTQYF. DNA of the CDR3: TGTGCCAGCAGTGCGCGAGAGGGAAGCACAGATACGCAGTATTTT.

This clone turned up a few times. The chain combines TRBV6-6 with TRBJ1-2; possibly TRBD1 for D (5 bases). The CDR3 has 13 amino acids. V was pared by 3 bases and J by 6 bases, with 11 bases between. Per germline, CDR1 MNHNY and CDR2 SVGAGI (reference sequence). This CDR3 is CASSYLGGNGYTF. The CDR3 region has the DNA TGTGCCAGCAGTTATTTGGGGGGGAATGGCTACACCTTC.

V usage is TRBV10-3 and J usage is TRBJ1-2, with 10 positions matching TRBD1. CDR1 and CDR2 from the germline V gene are ENHRY and SYGVKD. CDR3 length equals 14 residues. Unmatched junction bases numbered 9, after V lost 7 bases and J lost 7 bases. The CDR3 reads CAITSGQGEGGYTF. The DNA for the CDR3 is TGTGCCATCACTTCCGGACAGGGGGAGGGTGGCTACACCTTC.

This chain uses TRBV28 with TRBJ2-7; TRBD2 might be the D (5 bases). V was clipped by 8 bases and J by 7 bases, with 24 bases between them. The CDR3 has 15 residues. Looked up from germline, CDR1 is MDHEN and CDR2 is SYDVKM. CDR3 loop: CASLTHRGSFLEQYF. CDR3 nucleotide sequence: TGTGCCAGCCTTACCCACCGGGGTAGTTTTTTGGAGCAGTACTTC.

The rearrangement links TRBV30 to TRBJ2-1; D is uncertain. V was pared by 3 bases and J by 8 bases, with 17 bases between. This CDR3 has 14 amino acids. CDR1 and CDR2 from the germline V gene are GTSNPN and SVGIG (reference sequence). The CDR3 bases are TGTGCCTGGAGGGGTTTCAATAGCCCCTATGAGCAGTTCTTC. Translating gives CAWRGFNSPYEQFF.

The chain employs TRBV4-1 and TRBJ2-1, with TRBD1 as a possible D gene (6 bases). Per the germline V gene, CDR1 is MGHRA and CDR2 is YSYEKL. V was shortened by 3 bases and J by 13 bases, with 10 bases between the two germline ends. This CDR3 region has 11 residues. CDR3 sequence: CASSHGTLQFF. The CDR3 DNA follows: TGCGCCAGCAGCCATGGGACACTCCAGTTCTTC.

The DNA for the CDR3 is TGCGCCAGCACTAGTCTGAGCCGCACAGATACGCAGTATTTT. Translated, it gives CASTSLSRTDTQYF. J is TRBJ2-3 and V is TRBV5-1; the D is unclear. Trimming took 6 bases from V and 1 from J, leaving 12 bases between them. This CDR3 has 14 amino acids. Germline-derived CDR1 and CDR2 are SGHRS and YFSETQ.

Written as DNA, the CDR3 is TGCGCCAGCAGCCATGAGTGGCAGGTCGCCTACGAGCAGTACTTC. Translating gives CASSHEWQVAYEQYF. The rearrangement uses TRBV4-1 and TRBJ2-7, with unresolved D. CDR1 MGHRA and CDR2 YSYEKL come from the germline V gene. This CDR3 is 15 amino acids long. V gave up 3 bases and J gave up 2 bases, with 14 bases separating them.

The V call is TRBV5-1, the J call TRBJ2-2; 8 positions match TRBD1. Germline lookup yields CDR1 SGHRS and CDR2 YFSETQ. This CDR3 region has 15 residues. The ends lost 5 bases at V and 7 bases at J; junction bases unmatched: 10. For the CDR3, the DNA is TGCGCCAGCAGAGGGACAGGAGCGGTTTACGGGGAGCTGTTTTTT. Residues: CASRGTGAVYGELFF.

The chain carries TRBV6-6 and TRBJ1-2; TRBD1 might be the D (6 bases). The germline gives CDR1 MNHNY, CDR2 SVGAGI (reference sequence). The CDR3 covers 15 residues. With 8 bases removed from V and 0 bases from J, the gap between germline ends came to 16 bases. The CDR3 nucleotides read TGTGCCAGCTCGCGACAGGAGATGACTAACTATGGCTACACCTTC. Its protein is CASSRQEMTNYGYTF.

Only one count was recorded for this clone. The chain recombines TRBV7-9 with TRBJ1-4; 9 bases agree with TRBD1. Unmatched junction bases numbered 6, after V lost 1 base and J lost 6 bases. This CDR3 spans 16 amino acids. Germline CDR1 reads SEHNR; CDR2 reads FQNEAQ (reference sequence). The CDR3 sequence is CASSLGVTGGDEKLFF. The CDR3 DNA sequence: TGTGCCAGCAGCTTAGGGGTCACAGGGGGCGATGAAAAACTGTTTTTT.

V and J are TRBV21-1 and TRBJ1-3; the table assigns TRBD1, which was not confirmed against the DNA. TRBV21-1 is described as a pseudogene. This CDR3 is 17 amino acids long. This chain's CDR3 is CASSYKIPTYRRNTIYF. DNA for the CDR3: TGTGCCAGCAGTTATAAGATACCGACATACCGGAGAAACACCATATATTTT.

This clone was detected once. The gene calls are TRBV5-1 and TRBJ1-5; 8 bases align to TRBD1. Germline lookup yields CDR1 SGHRS and CDR2 YFSETQ. There are 15 residues in the CDR3. J gave up 2 bases and V 4 bases, and 5 bases lay outside the gene matches. CDR3 in DNA: TGCGCCAGCAGCCCAGGACAGGGTGGCAATCAGCCCCAGCATTTT. Its protein product is CASSPGQGGNQPQHF.

This clone was seen a few times. The genes are TRBV18 and TRBJ1-3; 7 bases align to TRBD1. V dropped 6 bases and J dropped 0; count of bases not matched to a gene: 5. CDR3 length: 15 amino acids. CDR1 is KGHSH, CDR2 LQKENI, per germline. CDR3 bases: TGTGCCAGCTCCCAGGGGGGCAGCTCTGGAAACACCATATATTTT. Its translation is CASSQGGSSGNTIYF.

This clone showed up just once. The chain couples TRBV6-1 to TRBJ1-2; 12 bases are a match to TRBD1. Germline V lookup: CDR1 MNHNS, CDR2 SASEGT. V dropped 1 base and J dropped 4; count of bases not matched to a gene: 4. The CDR3 sequence is 16 residues long. For the CDR3, the DNA is TGTGCCAGCAGTGAAGGGGGACAGGGGGCTCTCTATGGCTACACCTTC. Translation: CASSEGGQGALYGYTF.

This chain connects TRBV7-9 to TRBJ1-5; 7 bases align to TRBD1. The germline gives CDR1 SEHNR, CDR2 FQNEAQ (reference sequence). The CDR3 has 16 residues. J lost 1 base, V lost 5 bases, and 8 bases had no gene match. CDR3 nucleotide sequence: TGTGCCAGCAGCGCAACTACAGGGGACAGCAATCAGCCCCAGCATTTT. Translating gives CASSATTGDSNQPQHF.

V usage is TRBV7-9 and J usage is TRBJ1-1, with 8 bases lining up with TRBD1. CDR3 length: 16 amino acids. Germline V CDR1 and CDR2: SEHNR, FQNEAQ (reference sequence). The trim removed 4 bases at V and 0 bases at J, leaving 7 bases unmatched. CDR3 sequence (DNA): TGTGCCAGCAGCTCACGGACAGGGACCATGAACACTGAAGCTTTCTTT. Amino acid sequence: CASSSRTGTMNTEAFF.

V and J are TRBV5-1 and TRBJ2-1; 9 bases line up with TRBD2. With V trimmed by 6 bases and J by 7 bases, 14 bases remained unmatched. The length of the CDR3 is 16 residues. Germline assignment: CDR1 SGHRS and CDR2 YFSETQ. The CDR3 region is CASTLSLYSGGNEQFF. In DNA, the CDR3 is TGCGCCAGCACCCTATCCCTCTATAGCGGGGGTAATGAGCAGTTCTTC.